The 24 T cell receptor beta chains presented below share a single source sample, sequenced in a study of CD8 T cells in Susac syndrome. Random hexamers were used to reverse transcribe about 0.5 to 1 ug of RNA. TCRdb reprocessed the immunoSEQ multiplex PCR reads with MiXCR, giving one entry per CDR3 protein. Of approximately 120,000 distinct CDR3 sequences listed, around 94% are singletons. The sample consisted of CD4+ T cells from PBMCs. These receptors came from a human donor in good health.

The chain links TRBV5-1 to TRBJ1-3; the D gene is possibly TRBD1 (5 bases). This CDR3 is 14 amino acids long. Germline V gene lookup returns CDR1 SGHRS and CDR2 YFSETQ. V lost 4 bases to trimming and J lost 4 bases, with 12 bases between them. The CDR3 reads CASSQGTQGNTIYF. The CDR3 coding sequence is TGCGCCAGCAGCCAAGGGACGCAGGGAAACACCATATATTTT.

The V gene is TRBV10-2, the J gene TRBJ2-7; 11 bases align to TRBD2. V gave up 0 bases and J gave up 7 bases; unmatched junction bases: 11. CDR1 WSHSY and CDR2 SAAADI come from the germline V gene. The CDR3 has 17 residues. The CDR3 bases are TGCGCCAGCAGTGAGTCTATGCGGGCTAGCGGGAGGTGGGAGCAGTACTTC. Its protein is CASSESMRASGRWEQYF.

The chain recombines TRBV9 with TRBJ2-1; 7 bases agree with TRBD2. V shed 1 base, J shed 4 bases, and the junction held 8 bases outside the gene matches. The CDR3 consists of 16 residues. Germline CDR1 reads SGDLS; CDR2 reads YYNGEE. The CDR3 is CASSVSGSGIYNEQFF. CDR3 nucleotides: TGTGCCAGCAGCGTATCTGGAAGCGGGATTTACAATGAGCAGTTCTTC.

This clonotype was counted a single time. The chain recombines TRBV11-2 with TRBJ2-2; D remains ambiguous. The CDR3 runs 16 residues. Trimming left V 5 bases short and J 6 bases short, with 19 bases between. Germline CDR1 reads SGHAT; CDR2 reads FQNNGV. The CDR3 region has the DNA TGTGCCAGCAGCCCGAACACGAGAGTAGGCGCCGGGGAGCTGTTTTTT. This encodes CASSPNTRVGAGELFF.

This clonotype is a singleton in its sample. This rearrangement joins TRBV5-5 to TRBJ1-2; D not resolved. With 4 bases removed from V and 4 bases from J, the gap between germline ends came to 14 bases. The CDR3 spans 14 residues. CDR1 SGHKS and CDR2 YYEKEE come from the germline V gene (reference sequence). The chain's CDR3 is CASSPRGVFYGYTF. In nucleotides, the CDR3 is TGTGCCAGCAGCCCCCGGGGAGTCTTCTATGGCTACACCTTC.

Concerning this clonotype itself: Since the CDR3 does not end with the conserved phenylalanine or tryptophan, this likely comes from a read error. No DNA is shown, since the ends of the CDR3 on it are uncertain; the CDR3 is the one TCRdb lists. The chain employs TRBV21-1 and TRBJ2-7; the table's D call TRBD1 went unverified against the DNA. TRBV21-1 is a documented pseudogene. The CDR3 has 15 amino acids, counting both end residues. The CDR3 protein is CASSKLPGRSYEQYL.

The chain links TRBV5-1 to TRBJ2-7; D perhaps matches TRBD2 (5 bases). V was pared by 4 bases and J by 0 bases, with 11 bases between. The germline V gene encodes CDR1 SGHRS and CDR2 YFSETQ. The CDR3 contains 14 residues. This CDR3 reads CASSQPGNSYEQYF. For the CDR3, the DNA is TGCGCCAGCAGCCAGCCGGGAAACTCCTACGAGCAGTACTTC. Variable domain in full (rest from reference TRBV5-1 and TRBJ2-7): KAGVTQTPRYLIKTRGQQVTLSCSPISGHRSVSWYQQTPGQGLQFLFEYFSETQRNKGNFPGRFSGRQFSNSRSEMNVSTLELGDSALYLCASSQPGNSYEQYFGPGTRLTVT.

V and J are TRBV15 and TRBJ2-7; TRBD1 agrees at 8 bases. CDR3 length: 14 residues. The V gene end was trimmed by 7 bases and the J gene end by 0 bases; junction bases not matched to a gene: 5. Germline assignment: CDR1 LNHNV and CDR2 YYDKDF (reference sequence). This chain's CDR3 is CATTLTGGSYEQYF. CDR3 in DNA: TGTGCCACCACCCTAACAGGGGGCTCCTACGAGCAGTACTTC. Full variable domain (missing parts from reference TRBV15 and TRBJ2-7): DAMVIQNPRYQVTQFGKPVTLSCSQTLNHNVMYWYQQKSSQAPKLLFHYYDKDFNNEADTPDNFQSRRPNTSFCFLDIRSPGLGDTAMYLCATTLTGGSYEQYFGPGTRLTVT.

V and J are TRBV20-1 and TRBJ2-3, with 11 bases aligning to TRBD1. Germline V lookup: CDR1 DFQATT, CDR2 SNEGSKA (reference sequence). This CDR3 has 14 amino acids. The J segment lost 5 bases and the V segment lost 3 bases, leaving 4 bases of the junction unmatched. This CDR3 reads CSARAGTGGDTQYF. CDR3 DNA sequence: TGCAGTGCTAGGGCCGGGACAGGGGGAGATACGCAGTATTTT.

CDR3 region: CASSRLSGQGSYEQYF. The CDR3 DNA sequence: TGTGCCAGCTCACGGCTTTCCGGACAGGGCTCCTACGAGCAGTACTTC. The chain couples TRBV18 to TRBJ2-7; 8 bases are a match to TRBD1. CDR3 length: 16 amino acids. CDR1 KGHSH and CDR2 LQKENI come from the germline V gene. After removal of 4 bases from V and 0 bases from J, the junction contained 8 bases not matched to a gene.

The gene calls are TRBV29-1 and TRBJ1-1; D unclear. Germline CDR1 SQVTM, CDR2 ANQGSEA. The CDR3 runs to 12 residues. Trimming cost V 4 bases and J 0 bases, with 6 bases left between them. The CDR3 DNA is TGCAGCGTTGTTGAAGTGAACACTGAAGCTTTCTTT. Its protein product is CSVVEVNTEAFF.

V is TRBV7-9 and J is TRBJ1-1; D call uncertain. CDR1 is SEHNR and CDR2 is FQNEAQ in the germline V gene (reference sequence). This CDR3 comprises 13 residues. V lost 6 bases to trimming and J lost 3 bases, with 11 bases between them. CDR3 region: CASRSHGDTEAFF. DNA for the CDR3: TGTGCCAGCAGATCCCACGGGGACACTGAAGCTTTCTTT.

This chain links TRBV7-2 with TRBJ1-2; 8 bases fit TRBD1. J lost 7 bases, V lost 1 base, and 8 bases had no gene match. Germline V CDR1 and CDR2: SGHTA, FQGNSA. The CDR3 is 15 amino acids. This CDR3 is CASSLDLFDRGGYTF. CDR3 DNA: TGTGCCAGCAGCTTAGACCTTTTCGACAGGGGTGGCTACACCTTC.

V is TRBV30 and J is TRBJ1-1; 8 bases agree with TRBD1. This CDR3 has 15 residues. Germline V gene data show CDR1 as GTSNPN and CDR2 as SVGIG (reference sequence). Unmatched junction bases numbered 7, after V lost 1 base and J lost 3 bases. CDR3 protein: CAWSGRQGRDTEAFF. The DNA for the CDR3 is TGTGCCTGGAGTGGGAGACAGGGGAGAGACACTGAAGCTTTCTTT.

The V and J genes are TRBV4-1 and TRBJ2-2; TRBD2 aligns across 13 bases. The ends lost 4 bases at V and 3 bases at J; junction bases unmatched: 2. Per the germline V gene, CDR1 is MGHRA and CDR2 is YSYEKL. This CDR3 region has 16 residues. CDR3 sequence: CASSRGLAGDTGELFF. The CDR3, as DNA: TGCGCCAGCAGCCGAGGACTAGCGGGAGACACCGGGGAGCTGTTTTTT.

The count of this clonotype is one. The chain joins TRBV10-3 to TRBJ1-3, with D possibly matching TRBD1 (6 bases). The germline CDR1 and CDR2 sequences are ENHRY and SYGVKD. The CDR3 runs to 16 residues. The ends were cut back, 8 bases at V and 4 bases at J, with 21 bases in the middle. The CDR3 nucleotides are TGTGCCATCGCGATAGACAGGAGGATGGCCGGAAACACCATATATTTT. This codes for CAIAIDRRMAGNTIYF.

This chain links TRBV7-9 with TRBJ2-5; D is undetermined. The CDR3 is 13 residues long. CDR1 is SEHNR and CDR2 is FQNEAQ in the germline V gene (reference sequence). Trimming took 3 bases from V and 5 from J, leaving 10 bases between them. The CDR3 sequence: CASSLQNTETQYF. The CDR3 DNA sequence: TGTGCCAGCAGCTTGCAAAACACGGAGACCCAGTACTTC.

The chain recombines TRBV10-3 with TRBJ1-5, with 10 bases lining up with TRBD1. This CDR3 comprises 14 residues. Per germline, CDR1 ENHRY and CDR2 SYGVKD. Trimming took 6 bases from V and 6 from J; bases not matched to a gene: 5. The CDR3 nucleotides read TGTGCCATCAGCGACAGGGGGCTGGGTCAGCCCCAGCATTTT. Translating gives CAISDRGLGQPQHF.

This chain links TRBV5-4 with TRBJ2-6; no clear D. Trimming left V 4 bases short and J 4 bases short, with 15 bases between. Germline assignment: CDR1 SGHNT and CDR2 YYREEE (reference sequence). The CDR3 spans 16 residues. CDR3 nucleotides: TGTGCCAGCAGCCCGGACGGTTCTATGGGGGCCAACGTCCTGACTTTC. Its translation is CASSPDGSMGANVLTF.

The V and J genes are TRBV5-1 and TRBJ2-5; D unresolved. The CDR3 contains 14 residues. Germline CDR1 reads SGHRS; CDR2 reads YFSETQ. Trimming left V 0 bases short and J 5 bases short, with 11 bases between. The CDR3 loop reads CASSLVPRVETQYF. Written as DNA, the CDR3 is TGCGCCAGCAGCTTGGTGCCCCGTGTGGAGACCCAGTACTTC.

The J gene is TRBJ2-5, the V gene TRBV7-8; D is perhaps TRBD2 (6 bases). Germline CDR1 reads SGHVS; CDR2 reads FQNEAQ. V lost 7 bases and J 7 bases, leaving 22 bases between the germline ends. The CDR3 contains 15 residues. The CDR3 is CASNTRRGVPATQYF. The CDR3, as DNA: TGTGCCAGCAACACCCGGCGGGGAGTCCCCGCGACCCAGTACTTC.

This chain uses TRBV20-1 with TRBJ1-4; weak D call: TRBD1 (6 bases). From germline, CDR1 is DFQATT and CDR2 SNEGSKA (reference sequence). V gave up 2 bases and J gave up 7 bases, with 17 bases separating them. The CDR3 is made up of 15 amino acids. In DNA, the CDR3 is TGCAGTGCTAGATCCTTCCTAGGGGGGATTGAAAAACTGTTTTTT. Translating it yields CSARSFLGGIEKLFF.

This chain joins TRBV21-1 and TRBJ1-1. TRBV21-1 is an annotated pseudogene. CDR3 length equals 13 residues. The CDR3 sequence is CASGPVMNTEAFF. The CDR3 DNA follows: TGTGCCAGCGGCCCGGTCATGAACACTGAAGCTTTCTTT.

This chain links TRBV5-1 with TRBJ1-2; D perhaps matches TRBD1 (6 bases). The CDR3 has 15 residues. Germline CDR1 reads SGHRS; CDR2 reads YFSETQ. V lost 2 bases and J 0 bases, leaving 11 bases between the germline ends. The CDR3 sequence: CASSFGQSANYGYTF. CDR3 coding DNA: TGCGCCAGCAGCTTTGGACAGTCTGCTAACTATGGCTACACCTTC. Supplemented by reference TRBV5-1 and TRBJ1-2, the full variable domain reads KAGVTQTPRYLIKTRGQQVTLSCSPISGHRSVSWYQQTPGQGLQFLFEYFSETQRNKGNFPGRFSGRQFSNSRSEMNVSTLELGDSALYLCASSFGQSANYGYTFGSGTRLTVV.